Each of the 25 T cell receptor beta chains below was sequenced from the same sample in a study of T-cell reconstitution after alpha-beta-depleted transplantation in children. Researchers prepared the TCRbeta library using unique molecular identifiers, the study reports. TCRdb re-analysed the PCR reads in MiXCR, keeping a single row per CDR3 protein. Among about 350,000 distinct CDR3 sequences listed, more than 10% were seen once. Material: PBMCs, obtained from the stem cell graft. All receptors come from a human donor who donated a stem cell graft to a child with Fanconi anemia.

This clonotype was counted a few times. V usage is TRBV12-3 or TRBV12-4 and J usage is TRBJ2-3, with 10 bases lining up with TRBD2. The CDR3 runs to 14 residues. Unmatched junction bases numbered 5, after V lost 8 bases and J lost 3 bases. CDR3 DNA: TGTGCCAGCCAAAGCGGGGGGGCTACAGATACGCAGTATTTT. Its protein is CASQSGGATDTQYF.

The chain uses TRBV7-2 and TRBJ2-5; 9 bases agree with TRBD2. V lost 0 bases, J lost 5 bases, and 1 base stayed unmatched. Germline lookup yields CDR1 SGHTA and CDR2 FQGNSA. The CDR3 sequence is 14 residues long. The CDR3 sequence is CASSLAAGGETQYF. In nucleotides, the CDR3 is TGTGCCAGCAGCTTAGCGGCGGGAGGGGAGACCCAGTACTTC.

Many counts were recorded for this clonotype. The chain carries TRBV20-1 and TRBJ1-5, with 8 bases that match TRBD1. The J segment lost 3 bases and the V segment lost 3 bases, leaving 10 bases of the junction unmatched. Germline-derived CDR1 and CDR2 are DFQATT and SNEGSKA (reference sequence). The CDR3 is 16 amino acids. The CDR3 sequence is CSASSVGGQVNQPQHF. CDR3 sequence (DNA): TGCAGTGCTAGTTCCGTGGGGGGACAGGTCAATCAGCCCCAGCATTTT.

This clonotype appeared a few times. The CDR3 loop is CASRQGGYNEQFF. CDR3 bases: TGCGCCAGCCGACAGGGGGGGTACAATGAGCAGTTCTTC. The chain is built from TRBV5-1 and TRBJ2-1; 9 bases agree with TRBD1. V dropped 7 bases and J dropped 4; count of bases not matched to a gene: 3. CDR3 length: 13 residues. In germline, CDR1 is SGHRS, CDR2 YFSETQ.

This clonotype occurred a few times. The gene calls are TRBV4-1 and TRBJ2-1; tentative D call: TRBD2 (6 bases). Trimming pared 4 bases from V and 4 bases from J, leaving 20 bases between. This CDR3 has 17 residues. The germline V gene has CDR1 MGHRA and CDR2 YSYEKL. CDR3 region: CASSLTGGHEAYNEQFF. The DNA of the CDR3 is TGCGCCAGCAGCCTCACCGGAGGGCATGAAGCTTACAATGAGCAGTTCTTC.

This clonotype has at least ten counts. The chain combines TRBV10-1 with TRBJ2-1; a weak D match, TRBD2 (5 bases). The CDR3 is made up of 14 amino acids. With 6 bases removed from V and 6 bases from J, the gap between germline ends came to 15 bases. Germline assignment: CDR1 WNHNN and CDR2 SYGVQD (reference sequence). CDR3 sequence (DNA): TGCGCCAGCAGCATAACTAGTGATAGCAATGAGCAGTTCTTC. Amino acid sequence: CASSITSDSNEQFF.

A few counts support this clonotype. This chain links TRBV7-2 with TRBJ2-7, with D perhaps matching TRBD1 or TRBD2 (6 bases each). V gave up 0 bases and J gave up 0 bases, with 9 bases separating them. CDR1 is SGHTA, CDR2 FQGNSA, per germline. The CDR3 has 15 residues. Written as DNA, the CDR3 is TGTGCCAGCAGCTTAGCGGGGGGCCCCTCCTACGAGCAGTACTTC. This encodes CASSLAGGPSYEQYF.

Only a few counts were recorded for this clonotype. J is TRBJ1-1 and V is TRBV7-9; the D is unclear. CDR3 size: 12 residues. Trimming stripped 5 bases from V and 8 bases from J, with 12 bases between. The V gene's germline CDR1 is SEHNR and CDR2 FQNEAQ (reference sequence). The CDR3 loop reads CASSPQIQEAFF. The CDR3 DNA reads TGTGCCAGCAGCCCGCAGATCCAGGAAGCTTTCTTT.

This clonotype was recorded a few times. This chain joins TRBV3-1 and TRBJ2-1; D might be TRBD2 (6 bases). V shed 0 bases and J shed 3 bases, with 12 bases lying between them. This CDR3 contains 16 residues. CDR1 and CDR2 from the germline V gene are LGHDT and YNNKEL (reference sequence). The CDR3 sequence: CASSQDVRLVYNEQFF. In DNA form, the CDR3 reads TGTGCCAGCAGCCAAGACGTACGACTAGTCTACAATGAGCAGTTCTTC.

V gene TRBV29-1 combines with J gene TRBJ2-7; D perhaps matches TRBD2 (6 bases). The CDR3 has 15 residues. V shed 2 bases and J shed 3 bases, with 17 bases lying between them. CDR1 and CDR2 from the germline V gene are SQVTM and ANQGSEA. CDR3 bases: TGCAGCGTTGAATCCTGGGAGGTGCGGGGCTACGAGCAGTACTTC. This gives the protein CSVESWEVRGYEQYF.

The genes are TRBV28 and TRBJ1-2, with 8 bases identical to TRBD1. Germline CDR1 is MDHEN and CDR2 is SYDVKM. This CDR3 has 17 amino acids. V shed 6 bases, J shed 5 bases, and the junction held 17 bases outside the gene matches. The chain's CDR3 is CASRTGVPSVPQYGYTF. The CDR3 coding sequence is TGTGCCAGCAGGACAGGGGTCCCAAGCGTCCCACAATATGGCTACACCTTC.

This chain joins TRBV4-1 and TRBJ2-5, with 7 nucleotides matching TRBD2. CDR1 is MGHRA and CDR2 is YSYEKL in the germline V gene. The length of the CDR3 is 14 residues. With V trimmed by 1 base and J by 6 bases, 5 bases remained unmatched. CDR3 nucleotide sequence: TGCGCCAGCAGCCAAGGGGGGGGTGCGAAGACCCAGTACTTC. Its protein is CASSQGGGAKTQYF.

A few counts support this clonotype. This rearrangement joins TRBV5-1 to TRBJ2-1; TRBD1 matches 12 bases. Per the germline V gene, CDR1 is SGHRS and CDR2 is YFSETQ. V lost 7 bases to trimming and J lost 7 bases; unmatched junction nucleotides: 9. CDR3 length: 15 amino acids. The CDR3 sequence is CASSTGQGANNEQFF. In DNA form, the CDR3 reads TGCGCCAGCTCGACGGGACAGGGGGCGAATAATGAGCAGTTCTTC.

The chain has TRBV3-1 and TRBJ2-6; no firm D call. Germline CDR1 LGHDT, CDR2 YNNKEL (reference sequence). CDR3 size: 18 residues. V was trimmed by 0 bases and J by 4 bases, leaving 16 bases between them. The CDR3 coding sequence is TGTGCCAGCAGCCAAGATGCCCTCACTAATTTCGGGGCCAACGTCCTGACTTTC. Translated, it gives CASSQDALTNFGANVLTF. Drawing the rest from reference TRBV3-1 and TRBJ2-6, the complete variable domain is DTAVSQTPKYLVTQMGNDKSIKCEQNLGHDTMYWYKQDSKKFLKIMFSYNNKELIINETVPNRFSPKSPDKAHLNLHINSLELGDSAVYFCASSQDALTNFGANVLTFGAGSRLTVL.

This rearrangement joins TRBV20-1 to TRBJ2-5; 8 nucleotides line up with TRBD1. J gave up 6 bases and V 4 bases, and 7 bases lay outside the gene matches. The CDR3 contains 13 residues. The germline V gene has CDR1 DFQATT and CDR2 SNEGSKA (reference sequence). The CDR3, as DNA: TGCAGTGCTAACCAGGGGGCTAGGCAGACCCAGTACTTC. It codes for CSANQGARQTQYF.

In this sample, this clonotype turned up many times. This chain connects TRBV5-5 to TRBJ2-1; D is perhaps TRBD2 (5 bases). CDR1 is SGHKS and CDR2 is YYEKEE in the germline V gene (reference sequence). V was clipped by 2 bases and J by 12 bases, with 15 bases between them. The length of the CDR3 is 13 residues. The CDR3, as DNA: TGTGCCAGCAGCTTAGGGAGTAGTGACTCGCAGTTCTTC. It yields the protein CASSLGSSDSQFF.

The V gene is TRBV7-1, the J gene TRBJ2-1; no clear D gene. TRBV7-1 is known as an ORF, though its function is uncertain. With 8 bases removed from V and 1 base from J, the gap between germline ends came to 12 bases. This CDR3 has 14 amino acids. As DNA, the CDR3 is TGTGCCAGCGGCCCCGGGTTATCCTACAATGAGCAGTTCTTC. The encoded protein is CASGPGLSYNEQFF.

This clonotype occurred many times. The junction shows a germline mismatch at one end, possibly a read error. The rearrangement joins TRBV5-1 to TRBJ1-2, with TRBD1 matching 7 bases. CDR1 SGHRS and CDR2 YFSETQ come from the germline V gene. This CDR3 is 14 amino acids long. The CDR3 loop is CASSLGTANYGYTF. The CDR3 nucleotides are TGTGCCAGCAGCTTGGGGACAGCTAACTATGGCTACACCTTC.

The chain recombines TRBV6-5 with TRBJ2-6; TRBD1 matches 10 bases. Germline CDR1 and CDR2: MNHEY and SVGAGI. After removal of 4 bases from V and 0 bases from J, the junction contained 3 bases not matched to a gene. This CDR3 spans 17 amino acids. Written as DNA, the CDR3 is TGTGCCAGCAGTTCCGGGACAGGGGTCTCTGGGGCCAACGTCCTGACTTTC. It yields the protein CASSSGTGVSGANVLTF.

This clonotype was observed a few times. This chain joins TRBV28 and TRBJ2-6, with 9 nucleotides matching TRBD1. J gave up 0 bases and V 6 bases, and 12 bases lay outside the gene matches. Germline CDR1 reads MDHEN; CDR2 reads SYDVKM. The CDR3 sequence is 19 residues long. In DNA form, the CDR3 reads TGTGCCAGCAGAAGAGGGACAGGGTTAGGGATCTCTGGGGCCAACGTCCTGACTTTC. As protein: CASRRGTGLGISGANVLTF.

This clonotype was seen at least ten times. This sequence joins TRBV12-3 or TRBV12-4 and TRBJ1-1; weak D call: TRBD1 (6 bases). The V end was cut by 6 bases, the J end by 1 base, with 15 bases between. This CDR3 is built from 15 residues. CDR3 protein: CASSEQGLGNTEAFF. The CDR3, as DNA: TGTGCCAGCAGCGAACAGGGATTGGGGAACACTGAAGCTTTCTTT.

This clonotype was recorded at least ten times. The CDR3 DNA reads TGCAGCGTTAACAGGGCGGATAACACTGAAGCTTTCTTT. Amino acid sequence: CSVNRADNTEAFF. The chain employs TRBV29-1 and TRBJ1-1; tentative D call: TRBD1 (6 bases). The V end was cut by 5 bases, the J end by 2 bases, with 12 bases between. Germline V gives CDR1 SQVTM, CDR2 ANQGSEA. The CDR3 extends over 13 amino acids.

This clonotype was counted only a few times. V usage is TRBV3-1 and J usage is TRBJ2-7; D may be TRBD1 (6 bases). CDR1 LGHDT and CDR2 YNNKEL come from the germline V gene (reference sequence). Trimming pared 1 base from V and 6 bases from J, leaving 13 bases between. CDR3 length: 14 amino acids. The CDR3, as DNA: TGTGCCAGCAGCCAAGCAGGATTACAGGGCGAGCAGTACTTC. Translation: CASSQAGLQGEQYF.

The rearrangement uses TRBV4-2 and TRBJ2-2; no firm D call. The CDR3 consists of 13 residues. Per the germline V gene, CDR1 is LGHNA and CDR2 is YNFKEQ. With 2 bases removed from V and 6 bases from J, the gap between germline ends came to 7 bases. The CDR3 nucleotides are TGTGCCAGCAGCCAACCTGGGCCCGGGGAGCTGTTTTTT. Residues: CASSQPGPGELFF.

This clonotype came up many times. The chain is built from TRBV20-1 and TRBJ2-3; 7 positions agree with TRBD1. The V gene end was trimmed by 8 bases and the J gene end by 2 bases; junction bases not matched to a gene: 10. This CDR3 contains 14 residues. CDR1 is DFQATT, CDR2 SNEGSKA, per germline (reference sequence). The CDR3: CSSRTGMFTDTQYF. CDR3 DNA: TGCAGTTCCCGGACAGGAATGTTCACAGATACGCAGTATTTT.